The 13 T cell receptor beta chains below were found in one sample sequenced in a study of T cell changes during pregnancy in multiple sclerosis. Only in-frame clones appear in the TCRdb table, and some are missing; sequencing was by immunoSEQ multiplex PCR. The table has 78,000 or so clones, around 92% seen once. This specimen consisted of peripheral blood, obtained before pregnancy. The receptor source for this set is a female donor with multiple sclerosis, enrolled in a pregnancy study.

The V and J genes are TRBV4-1 and TRBJ1-2; D remains unclear. Per the germline V gene, CDR1 is MGHRA and CDR2 is YSYEKL. The CDR3 sequence is 15 residues long. Trimming cost V 0 bases and J 8 bases, with 16 bases left between them. In DNA, the CDR3 is TGCGCCAGCAGCCAAGATGCGGCAACTACCCTGGGCTACACCTTC. It codes for CASSQDAATTLGYTF.

The sample holds one count of this clone. The chain carries TRBV5-1 and TRBJ2-1; 8 bases agree with TRBD1. The ends lost 4 bases at V and 15 bases at J; junction bases unmatched: 9. CDR1 is SGHRS and CDR2 is YFSETQ in the germline V gene. The CDR3 is 12 residues long. The CDR3 coding sequence is TGCGCCAGCAGCACCGGGACAGGCGCGCGGTTCTTC. It yields the protein CASSTGTGARFF. The whole variable domain, remainder taken from reference TRBV5-1 and TRBJ2-1, is KAGVTQTPRYLIKTRGQQVTLSCSPISGHRSVSWYQQTPGQGLQFLFEYFSETQRNKGNFPGRFSGRQFSNSRSEMNVSTLELGDSALYLCASSTGTGARFFGPGTRLTVL.

V and J are TRBV18 and TRBJ1-2; D is unresolved. CDR1 is KGHSH, CDR2 LQKENI, per germline. The CDR3 totals 15 residues. V was shortened by 1 base and J by 2 bases, with 11 bases between the two germline ends. The CDR3 sequence: CASSPQSPSNYGYTF. Written as DNA, the CDR3 is TGTGCCAGCTCACCACAGAGCCCTTCCAACTATGGCTACACCTTC.

The CDR3 protein is CASSFFVGDQPQHF. The CDR3 DNA is TGTGCCAGCAGTTTTTTTGTCGGGGATCAGCCCCAGCATTTT. The chain combines TRBV6-5 with TRBJ1-5, with no clear D. The V and J ends lost 4 bases and 5 bases respectively, with 12 bases between them. The germline gives CDR1 MNHEY, CDR2 SVGAGI. This CDR3 spans 14 amino acids.

This chain connects TRBV2 to TRBJ1-5; D unclear. Between the trimmed V and J ends, which lost 10 bases and 7 bases, there was a span of 14 bases. CDR3 length equals 12 residues. From germline, CDR1 is SNHLY and CDR2 FYNNEI. The CDR3 here is CATGKPGQPQHF. DNA for the CDR3: TGTGCCACCGGCAAACCAGGACAGCCCCAGCATTTT.

The J gene is TRBJ2-1, the V gene TRBV5-6; 9 positions match TRBD2. Germline V gene data show CDR1 as SGHDT and CDR2 as YYEEEE. Trimming took 0 bases from V and 5 from J; bases not matched to a gene: 3. The length of the CDR3 is 15 residues. DNA of the CDR3: TGTGCCAGCAGCTTGGTGCGGGGGGGGAACAATGAGCAGTTCTTC. This codes for CASSLVRGGNNEQFF.

This chain connects TRBV9 to TRBJ2-7, with TRBD2 identical over 10 bases. Germline CDR1 SGDLS, CDR2 YYNGEE. CDR3 length equals 13 residues. V was pared by 4 bases and J by 4 bases, with 2 bases of the junction left unmatched. The CDR3 DNA sequence: TGTGCCAGCAGCCCAGCGGGGGGGTACGAGCAGTACTTC. The encoded protein is CASSPAGGYEQYF.

This clone has a single count. CDR3 nucleotide sequence: TGTGCCAGCAGCTTACGGTTTGGGGGACAGCCTAATGAAAAACTGTTTTTT. Its translation is CASSLRFGGQPNEKLFF. The rearrangement links TRBV7-8 to TRBJ1-4; 7 nucleotides align to TRBD1. The trim removed 2 bases at V and 3 bases at J, leaving 9 bases unmatched. CDR3 length: 17 residues. The germline gives CDR1 SGHVS, CDR2 FQNEAQ. Full variable domain (rest looked up from reference TRBV7-8 and TRBJ1-4): GAGVSQSPRYKVAKRGQDVALRCDPISGHVSLFWYQQALGQGPEFLTYFQNEAQLDKSGLPSDRFFAERPEGSVSTLKIQRTQQEDSAVYLCASSLRFGGQPNEKLFFGSGTQLSVL.

The CDR3 here is CSVGQGLADTQYF. In DNA, the CDR3 is TGCAGCGTTGGGCAAGGACTGGCAGATACGCAGTATTTT. The chain is built from TRBV29-1 and TRBJ2-3, with a possible D match to TRBD2 (5 bases). This CDR3 has 13 residues. V lost 4 bases, J lost 4 bases, and 12 bases lay in between. Germline V CDR1 and CDR2: SQVTM, ANQGSEA.

This chain's CDR3 is CASSPQQGVPYEQYF. The CDR3 bases are TGTGCCAGCTCACCGCAGCAGGGGGTCCCCTACGAGCAGTACTTC. This chain uses TRBV18 with TRBJ2-7, with 7 nucleotides matching TRBD1. The CDR3 runs 15 residues. The V gene's germline CDR1 is KGHSH and CDR2 LQKENI. Germline trimming cut 3 bases from V and 2 bases from J; bases unmatched to any gene: 7. The full variable domain, completed using reference TRBV18 and TRBJ2-7, is NAGVMQNPRHLVRRRGQEARLRCSPMKGHSHVYWYRQLPEEGLKFMVYLQKENIIDESGMPKERFSAEFPKEGPSILRIQQVVRGDSAAYFCASSPQQGVPYEQYFGPGTRLTVT.

The chain has TRBV5-1 and TRBJ1-1; no clear D. Germline V CDR1 and CDR2: SGHRS, YFSETQ. The CDR3 consists of 14 residues. The V end was cut by 0 bases, the J end by 7 bases, with 13 bases between. CDR3 sequence reads: CASSLDGPRLEAFF. The CDR3 nucleotides read TGCGCCAGCAGCTTGGACGGTCCTAGGCTTGAAGCTTTCTTT.

V gene TRBV6-6 combines with J gene TRBJ1-5, with 7 bases fitting TRBD1. Germline V gene data show CDR1 as MNHNY and CDR2 as SVGAGI (reference sequence). Trimming removed 6 bases from V and 8 bases from J; junction bases left unmatched: 10. This CDR3 region has 14 residues. CDR3 sequence (DNA): TGTGCCAGCAGGGGCAGACAGGGTTGGGAGCCCCAGCATTTT. This encodes CASRGRQGWEPQHF.

Worth noting for this clone: Different DNA sequences within this sample yield the same CDR3. The V gene is TRBV6-4, the J gene TRBJ2-3; 14 bases line up with TRBD2. The V gene's germline CDR1 is MRHNA and CDR2 SNTAGT. V gave up 0 bases and J gave up 4 bases; unmatched junction bases: 0. CDR3 size: 16 residues. The CDR3: CASSDSTSGGADTQYF. The CDR3 bases are TGTGCCAGCAGTGACTCGACTAGCGGGGGGGCAGATACGCAGTATTTT.